This section outlines one TCR beta chain sequence together with its context. Distinct nucleotide sequences in the sample also encode this CDR3. Sequenced by immunoSEQ multiplex PCR; TCRdb stores in-frame clones only, minus some. This table has approximately 200,000 clones, around 85% appearing once. These data come from a study of blood T cell repertoires in COVID-19. Trimming shortened V by 1 base and J by 1 base, and 7 bases separated the two germline ends. This CDR3 is built from 14 residues. Germline V CDR1 and CDR2: LGHDT, YNNKEL (reference sequence). The sequencing sample was made of PBMCs or T cells enriched from blood (not recorded which). The TCR sequence derives from a woman in her forties with acute COVID-19. The chain is built from TRBV3-1 (or the pseudogene TRBV3-2) and TRBJ1-1; D gene unclear. The CDR3 loop reads CASSQVEGNTEAFF. The CDR3 DNA follows: TGTGCCAGCAGCCAAGTAGAGGGGAACACTGAAGCTTTCTTT.